These 4 T cell receptor beta chains were all obtained from the same sample, sequenced in a study of blood T cell repertoires in COVID-19. Clones were sequenced by immunoSEQ multiplex PCR, and TCRdb holds only the in-frame ones, with some missing. This sample has around 220,000 clones; 84% occur once, and the top ten carry 5.5% to 7.5%. Sequencing was done on a sample of PBMCs or T cells enriched from blood (not recorded which). The receptors derive from a woman aged 40 to 50 who had recovered from COVID-19.

This clone has just a few counts. CDR3 region: CASSETGGYGYTF. CDR3 in DNA: TGTGCCAGCAGCGAGACAGGGGGCTATGGCTACACCTTC. This chain uses TRBV7-2 with TRBJ1-2; 9 nucleotides agree with TRBD1. The V gene's germline CDR1 is SGHTA and CDR2 FQGNSA. The trim removed 5 bases at V and 4 bases at J, leaving 2 bases unmatched. The CDR3 loop spans 13 amino acids.

V usage is TRBV28 and J usage is TRBJ1-2; 7 bases are a match to TRBD1. V was pared by 2 bases and J by 3 bases, with 3 bases of the junction left unmatched. CDR1 MDHEN and CDR2 SYDVKM come from the germline V gene. The CDR3 sequence is 14 residues long. CDR3 DNA: TGTGCCAGCAGTTTACAGGGGGTACACTATGGCTACACCTTC. Translating gives CASSLQGVHYGYTF.

The V call is TRBV27, the J call TRBJ2-7, with 10 bases aligning to TRBD2. CDR3 size: 16 residues. Germline lookup yields CDR1 MNHEY and CDR2 SMNVEV (reference sequence). V shed 3 bases, J shed 8 bases, and the junction held 13 bases outside the gene matches. DNA of the CDR3: TGTGCCAGCAGTTTGTCAGCGGGAGGGTTACGTACGCAGCAGTACTTC. Its protein product is CASSLSAGGLRTQQYF.

The chain carries TRBV5-4 and TRBJ2-1; 7 bases fit TRBD2. Trimming removed 2 bases from V and 4 bases from J; junction bases left unmatched: 3. The germline V gene encodes CDR1 SGHNT and CDR2 YYREEE (reference sequence). The CDR3 sequence is 14 residues long. Here the CDR3 reads CASSLGREYNEQFF. CDR3 nucleotides: TGTGCCAGCAGCTTAGGGCGGGAGTACAATGAGCAGTTCTTC.